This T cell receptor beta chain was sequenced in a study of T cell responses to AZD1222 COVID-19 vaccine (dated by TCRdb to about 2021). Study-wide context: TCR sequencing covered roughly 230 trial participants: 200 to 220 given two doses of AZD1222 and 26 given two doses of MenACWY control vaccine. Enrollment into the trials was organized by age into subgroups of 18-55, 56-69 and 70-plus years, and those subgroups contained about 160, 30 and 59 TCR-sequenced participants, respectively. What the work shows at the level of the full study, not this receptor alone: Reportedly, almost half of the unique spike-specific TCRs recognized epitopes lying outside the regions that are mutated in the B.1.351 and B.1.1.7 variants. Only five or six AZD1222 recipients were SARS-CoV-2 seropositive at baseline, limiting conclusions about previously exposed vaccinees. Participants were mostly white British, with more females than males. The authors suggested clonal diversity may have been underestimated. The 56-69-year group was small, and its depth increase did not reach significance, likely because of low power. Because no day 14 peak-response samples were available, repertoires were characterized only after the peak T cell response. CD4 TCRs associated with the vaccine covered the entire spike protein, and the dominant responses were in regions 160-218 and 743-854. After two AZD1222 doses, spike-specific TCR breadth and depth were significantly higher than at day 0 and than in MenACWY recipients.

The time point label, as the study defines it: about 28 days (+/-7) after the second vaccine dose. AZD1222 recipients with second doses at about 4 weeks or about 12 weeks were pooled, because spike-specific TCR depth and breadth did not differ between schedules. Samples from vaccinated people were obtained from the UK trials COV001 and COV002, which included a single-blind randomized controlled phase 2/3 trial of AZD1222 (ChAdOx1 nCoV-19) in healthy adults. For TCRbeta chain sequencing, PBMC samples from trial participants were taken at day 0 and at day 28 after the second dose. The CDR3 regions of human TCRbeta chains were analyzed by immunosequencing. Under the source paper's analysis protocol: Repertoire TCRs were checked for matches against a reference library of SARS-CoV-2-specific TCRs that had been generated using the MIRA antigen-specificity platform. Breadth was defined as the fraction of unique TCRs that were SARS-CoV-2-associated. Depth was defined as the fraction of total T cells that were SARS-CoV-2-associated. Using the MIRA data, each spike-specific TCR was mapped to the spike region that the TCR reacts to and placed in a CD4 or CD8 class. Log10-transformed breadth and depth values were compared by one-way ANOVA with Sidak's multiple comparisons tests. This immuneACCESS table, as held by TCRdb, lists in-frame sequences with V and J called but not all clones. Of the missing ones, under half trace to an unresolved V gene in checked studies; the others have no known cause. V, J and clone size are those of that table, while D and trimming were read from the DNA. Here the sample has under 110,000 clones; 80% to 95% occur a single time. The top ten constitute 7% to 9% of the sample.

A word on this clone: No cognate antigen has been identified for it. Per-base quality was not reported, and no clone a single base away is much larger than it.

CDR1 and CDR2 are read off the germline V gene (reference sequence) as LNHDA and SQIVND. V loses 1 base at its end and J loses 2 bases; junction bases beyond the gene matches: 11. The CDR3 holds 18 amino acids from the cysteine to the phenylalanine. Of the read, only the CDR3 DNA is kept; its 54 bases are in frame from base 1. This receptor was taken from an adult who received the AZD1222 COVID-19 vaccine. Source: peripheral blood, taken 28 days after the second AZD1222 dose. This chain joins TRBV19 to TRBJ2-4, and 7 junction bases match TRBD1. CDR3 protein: CASSIVGTEKGTKNIQYF. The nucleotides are TGTGCCAGTAGTATAGTCGGGACAGAAAAGGGAACCAAAAACATTCAGTACTTC.